One and the same sample provided the 12 T cell receptor beta chains below, sequenced in a study of post-analysis software for immune sequencing data. Study-wide points: Patients carried a handful of TRBV segments more frequently than controls did, and TRBV5-6, TRBV5-1 and TRBV20-1 were among them.

These receptors have no identified antigens. The library was made from cDNA and included unique molecular identifiers. TCRdb re-called the PCR reads through MiXCR, storing one row per CDR3 protein. In the table there are 700,000 to 900,000 distinct CDR3 sequences, approximately 44% of which are singletons. Sequencing was done on a sample of blood. The receptor source for this set is a girl aged 5 to 17 with multiple sclerosis.

A few counts support this clonotype. The rearrangement links TRBV5-1 to TRBJ2-1; D gene unclear. Trimming stripped 0 bases from V and 9 bases from J, with 10 bases between. The CDR3 has 13 amino acids. Germline-derived CDR1 and CDR2 are SGHRS and YFSETQ. The CDR3 DNA sequence: TGCGCCAGCAGCTTGGAGGTCCGGAGTGAGCAGTTCTTC. This encodes CASSLEVRSEQFF.

This chain connects TRBV7-2 to TRBJ2-7, with no clear D. With 8 bases removed from V and 4 bases from J, the gap between germline ends came to 18 bases. This CDR3 region has 14 residues. CDR1 and CDR2 (germline): SGHTA, FQGNSA. The CDR3 sequence: CASAAIGESYEQYF. In nucleotides, the CDR3 is TGTGCCAGCGCGGCAATTGGAGAGTCATACGAGCAGTACTTC. Full variable domain (missing parts from reference TRBV7-2 and TRBJ2-7): GAGVSQSPSNKVTEKGKDVELRCDPISGHTALYWYRQSLGQGLEFLIYFQGNSAPDKSGLPSDRFSAERTGGSVSTLTIQRTQQEDSAVYLCASAAIGESYEQYFGPGTRLTVT.

This clonotype was seen only a few times. V is TRBV9 and J is TRBJ2-7, with 8 positions matching TRBD1. With 1 base clipped from V and 3 bases from J, the junction kept 3 bases outside the gene matches. This CDR3 has 14 residues. Germline V lookup: CDR1 SGDLS, CDR2 YYNGEE. The CDR3, as DNA: TGTGCCAGCAGCGTAAGTACAGGGGGCTACGAGCAGTACTTC. Translation: CASSVSTGGYEQYF.

The rearrangement uses TRBV4-3 and TRBJ2-1, with a weak D call TRBD2 (6 bases). The germline V gene has CDR1 LGHNA and CDR2 YSLEER. The CDR3 has 15 amino acids. V lost 1 base and J 5 bases, leaving 12 bases between the germline ends. This CDR3 is CASSQVMAGNNEQFF. In DNA, the CDR3 is TGCGCCAGCAGCCAAGTCATGGCGGGAAACAATGAGCAGTTCTTC.

The chain is built from TRBV6-1 and TRBJ2-7, with 7 positions matching TRBD2. Germline V gene data show CDR1 as MNHNS and CDR2 as SASEGT. The ends lost 6 bases at V and 0 bases at J; junction bases unmatched: 5. This CDR3 comprises 14 residues. For the CDR3, the DNA is TGTGCCAGCAGACCTAGCGGCAACTCCTACGAGCAGTACTTC. It is translated as CASRPSGNSYEQYF.

V is TRBV4-3 and J is TRBJ1-1; 7 bases agree with TRBD1. This CDR3 comprises 14 residues. The germline CDR1 and CDR2 sequences are LGHNA and YSLEER. J lost 5 bases, V lost 3 bases, and 6 bases had no gene match. DNA for the CDR3: TGCGCCAGCAGCCATGGGGACAGACGAACTGAAGCTTTCTTT. Amino acid sequence: CASSHGDRRTEAFF.

This clonotype was detected once. The chain carries TRBV28 and TRBJ2-1; a weak D match, TRBD2 (8 bases). The J call may not be correct, given that the DNA end is closer to TRBJ2-7. The germline CDR1 and CDR2 sequences are MDHEN and SYDVKM. CDR3 length equals 14 residues. The CDR3 bases are TGTGCCAGCAGTGGGGGACTAGGGGGCCGGGAGCAGTACTTC. Residues: CASSGGLGGREQYF.

A few counts support this clonotype. V gene TRBV7-9 combines with J gene TRBJ2-7; 11 bases are a match to TRBD2. Germline V gene lookup returns CDR1 SEHNR and CDR2 FQNEAQ (reference sequence). J lost 5 bases, V lost 5 bases, and 8 bases had no gene match. This CDR3 contains 15 residues. The CDR3 protein is CASSGPSGRRDEQYF. CDR3 bases: TGTGCCAGCAGCGGACCTAGCGGGAGGCGGGACGAGCAGTACTTC.

This clonotype was seen more than once but under ten times. V is TRBV27 and J is TRBJ1-1, with D unresolved. Trimming left V 10 bases short and J 2 bases short, with 8 bases between. The germline V gene encodes CDR1 MNHEY and CDR2 SMNVEV (reference sequence). The CDR3 runs to 11 residues. The DNA for the CDR3 is TGTGCCACTTCGAAAAACACTGAAGCTTTCTTT. The encoded protein is CATSKNTEAFF.

This chain joins TRBV25-1 and TRBJ1-1; D is uncertain. The CDR3 covers 15 residues. The germline CDR1 and CDR2 sequences are MGHDK and SYGVNS. Trimming left V 2 bases short and J 2 bases short, with 12 bases between. DNA of the CDR3: TGTGCCAGCAGTGAAGCCGGGTTCTTTAACACTGAAGCTTTCTTT. Amino acid sequence: CASSEAGFFNTEAFF.

This rearrangement joins TRBV20-1 to TRBJ2-3; D is undetermined. V gave up 1 base and J gave up 2 bases, with 13 bases separating them. The CDR3 consists of 15 residues. The germline V gene has CDR1 DFQATT and CDR2 SNEGSKA (reference sequence). The CDR3 nucleotides read TGCAGTGCTAGAGTGCACATCCATTCCACAGATACGCAGTATTTT. It yields the protein CSARVHIHSTDTQYF.

This clonotype came up a few times. This sequence joins TRBV6-5 and TRBJ2-7; 7 positions match TRBD2. Per germline, CDR1 MNHEY and CDR2 SVGAGI. With 5 bases clipped from V and 2 bases from J, the junction kept 6 bases outside the gene matches. The CDR3 sequence is 14 residues long. This CDR3 is CASSPRGLPYEQYF. DNA for the CDR3: TGTGCCAGCAGTCCCCGGGGACTACCCTACGAGCAGTACTTC.